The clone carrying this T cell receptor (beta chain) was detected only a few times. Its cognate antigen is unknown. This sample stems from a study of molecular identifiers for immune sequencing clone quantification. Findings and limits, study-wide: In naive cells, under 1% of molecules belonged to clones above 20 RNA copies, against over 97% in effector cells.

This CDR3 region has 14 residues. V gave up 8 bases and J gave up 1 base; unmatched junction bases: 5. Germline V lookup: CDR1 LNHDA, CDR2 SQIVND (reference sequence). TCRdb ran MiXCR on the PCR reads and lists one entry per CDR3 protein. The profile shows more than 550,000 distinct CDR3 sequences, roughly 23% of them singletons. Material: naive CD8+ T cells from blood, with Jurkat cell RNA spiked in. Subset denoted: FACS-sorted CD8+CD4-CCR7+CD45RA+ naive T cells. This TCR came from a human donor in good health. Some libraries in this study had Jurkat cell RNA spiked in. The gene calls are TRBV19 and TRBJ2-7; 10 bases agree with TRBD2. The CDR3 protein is CASAAGGLSYEQYF. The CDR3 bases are TGTGCCAGTGCAGCGGGAGGGCTTTCCTACGAGCAGTACTTC.